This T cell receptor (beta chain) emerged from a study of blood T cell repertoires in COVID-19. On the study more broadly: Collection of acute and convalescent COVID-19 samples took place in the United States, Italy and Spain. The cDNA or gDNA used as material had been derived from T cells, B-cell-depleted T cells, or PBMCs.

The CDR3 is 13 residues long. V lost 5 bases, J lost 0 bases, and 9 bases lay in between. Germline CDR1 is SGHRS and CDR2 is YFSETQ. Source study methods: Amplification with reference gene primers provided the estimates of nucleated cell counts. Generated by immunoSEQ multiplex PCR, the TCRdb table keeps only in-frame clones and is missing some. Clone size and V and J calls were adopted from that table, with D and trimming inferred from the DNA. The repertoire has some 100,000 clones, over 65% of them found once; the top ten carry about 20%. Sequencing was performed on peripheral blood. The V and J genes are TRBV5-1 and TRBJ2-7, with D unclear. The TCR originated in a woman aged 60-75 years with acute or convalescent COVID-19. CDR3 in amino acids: CASSEVSSYEQYF. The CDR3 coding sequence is TGCGCCAGCAGTGAGGTCAGCTCCTACGAGCAGTACTTC.